This entry concerns a single T cell receptor (beta chain). No antigen is known for it. V lost 3 bases and J lost 5, with 17 bases in between. In germline, CDR1 is MDHEN, CDR2 SYDVKM. The CDR3 spans 16 residues. The data were taken from a study of post-analysis software for immune sequencing data. Study-wide findings and caveats: Co-batched samples clustered tightly together by F measure. The five TRBV segments detected at higher frequency in patients than in controls included TRBV5-6, TRBV5-1 and TRBV20-1.

Unique molecular identifiers were present in the TCR beta cDNA libraries. One entry per CDR3 protein results from TCRdb running MiXCR on the PCR reads. The table includes hundreds of thousands of distinct CDR3 sequences, 40% to 55% detected once. The chain has TRBV28 and TRBJ1-5; TRBD1 is a possible D gene (6 bases). The source material was blood. The clonotype was recovered from a girl aged 5-17 years with multiple sclerosis. The CDR3 sequence: CASSFGGRVHHQPQHF. CDR3 bases: TGTGCCAGCAGTTTTGGGGGCAGGGTTCATCATCAGCCCCAGCATTTT.